Each of the 28 T cell receptor beta chains below was sequenced from the same sample in a study of blood T cells in healthy people across ages. For the second PCR, which ran for roughly 7 to 11 cycles, a sample-barcoded 5' primer and a J-beta primer mix were used. Using its own MiXCR run on the 5' RACE reads, TCRdb lists one record per CDR3 protein. This table has about 800,000 distinct CDR3 sequences, around half appearing once. Input material: blood. The receptors derive from a man aged 80 or over in good health.

This clonotype was observed a single time. The rearrangement uses TRBV10-3 and TRBJ2-2, with 10 bases aligning to TRBD2. CDR3 size: 14 residues. The germline V gene encodes CDR1 ENHRY and CDR2 SYGVKD. Germline trimming cut 10 bases from V and 1 base from J; bases unmatched to any gene: 3. CDR3 DNA: TGTGCCACCGGGACTAGCGTGAACACCGGGGAGCTGTTTTTT. This encodes CATGTSVNTGELFF.

The chain combines TRBV12-3 or TRBV12-4 with TRBJ2-1; D may match TRBD1 or TRBD2 (6 bases each). The DNA end is more similar to TRBJ2-7, so the J call may be wrong. The CDR3 length is 15 residues. The CDR3 sequence: CASTFEGGSYNEQYF. CDR3 sequence (DNA): TGTGCCAGCACCTTCGAGGGGGGCTCCTACAATGAGCAGTACTTC.

This clonotype was observed a handful of times. The V and J genes are TRBV30 and TRBJ2-1; TRBD2 might be the D (5 bases). The CDR3 extends over 13 amino acids. Germline V gene sequence: CDR1 GTSNPN, CDR2 SVGIG (reference sequence). V was shortened by 4 bases and J by 4 bases, with 11 bases between the two germline ends. The CDR3 bases are TGTGCCTGGAATGGCAGAGGGTACAATGAGCAGTTCTTC. Its translation is CAWNGRGYNEQFF.

This chain links TRBV28 with TRBJ2-3; 10 bases are a match to TRBD2. The CDR3 is made up of 16 amino acids. With V trimmed by 9 bases and J by 1 base, 10 bases remained unmatched. Germline V lookup: CDR1 MDHEN, CDR2 SYDVKM. The CDR3 loop is CASWAPSGRGTDTQYF. The CDR3 DNA reads as TGTGCCAGTTGGGCCCCCAGCGGGAGGGGCACAGATACGCAGTATTTT.

This clonotype has only a few counts. The chain recombines TRBV24-1 with TRBJ2-5, with 8 bases aligning to TRBD2. V lost 7 bases, J lost 1 base, and 10 bases stayed unmatched. Germline loops: CDR1 KGHDR, CDR2 SFDVKD. The CDR3 extends over 16 amino acids. CDR3 region: CATSPGGAQGQETQYF. CDR3 bases: TGTGCCACCAGCCCGGGGGGGGCCCAGGGCCAAGAGACCCAGTACTTC.

The chain is built from TRBV20-1 and TRBJ2-1; 11 nucleotides align to TRBD2. In germline, CDR1 is DFQATT, CDR2 SNEGSKA (reference sequence). CDR3 size: 14 residues. After removal of 4 bases from V and 7 bases from J, the junction contained 6 bases not matched to a gene. In DNA form, the CDR3 reads TGCAGTGCTAAGGGACTAGCGGTTTATAATGAGCAGTTCTTC. Translating it yields CSAKGLAVYNEQFF.

The J gene is TRBJ2-5, the V gene TRBV28; D perhaps matches TRBD1 (7 bases). Germline V gives CDR1 MDHEN, CDR2 SYDVKM. CDR3 length: 17 residues. Trimming stripped 4 bases from V and 4 bases from J, with 22 bases between. CDR3 nucleotide sequence: TGTGCCAGCAGTTCCCGGGGGACAGAGGTGGGAGGAGAGACCCAGTACTTC. Its translation: CASSSRGTEVGGETQYF.

The CDR3 nucleotides are TGTGCCAGCAGCGTGACAGGGGAGAACACCGGGGAGCTGTTTTTT. This encodes CASSVTGENTGELFF. The chain is built from TRBV7-3 and TRBJ2-2, with 8 bases aligning to TRBD1. From germline, CDR1 is SGHTA and CDR2 FQGTGA. This CDR3 is 15 amino acids long. The J segment lost 1 base and the V segment lost 5 bases, leaving 3 bases of the junction unmatched.

This chain connects TRBV5-1 to TRBJ1-1; tentatively, D is TRBD1 (6 bases). Per the germline V gene, CDR1 is SGHRS and CDR2 is YFSETQ. Trimming removed 4 bases at V and 1 base at J, with 11 bases between. This CDR3 has 14 residues. The DNA of the CDR3 is TGCGCCAGCAGCGGCCGGGACACGAACACTGAAGCTTTCTTT. This sequence encodes CASSGRDTNTEAFF.

The chain carries TRBV4-2 and TRBJ1-6; 7 bases map to TRBD1. Germline lookup yields CDR1 LGHNA and CDR2 YNFKEQ. This CDR3 has 15 residues. V gave up 7 bases and J gave up 11 bases; unmatched junction bases: 14. The CDR3 DNA sequence: TGTGCCAGCACCCACCCTGGGACAGATTTTGCACCCCTCCACTTT. Protein: CASTHPGTDFAPLHF.

Worth noting for this clonotype: A much more abundant neighbour one base away suggests this may be a read error. This chain joins TRBV6-2 or TRBV6-3 and TRBJ2-1, with D perhaps TRBD2 (5 bases). Trimming removed 7 bases from V and 0 bases from J, with 10 bases in between. In germline, CDR1 is MNHEY, CDR2 SVGEGT. The CDR3 loop spans 14 amino acids. CDR3 nucleotide sequence: TGTGCCAGCAAGGAGGAGAACTCCTACAATGAGCAGTTCTTC. Translation gives CASKEENSYNEQFF.

This clonotype showed up just a few times. J is TRBJ2-1 and V is TRBV5-1, with D possibly TRBD2 on 5 matching bases. Germline V CDR1 and CDR2: SGHRS, YFSETQ. CDR3 length: 14 amino acids. Trimming took 5 bases from V and 6 from J, leaving 15 bases between them. CDR3 amino acids: CASRIEGSTNEQFF. CDR3 nucleotide sequence: TGCGCCAGCAGGATCGAGGGATCTACCAATGAGCAGTTCTTC.

This clonotype was observed at least ten times. V and J are TRBV7-8 and TRBJ2-1, with 15 bases fitting TRBD2. Germline V gene data show CDR1 as SGHVS and CDR2 as FQNEAQ. CDR3 size: 16 residues. V dropped 1 base and J dropped 10; count of bases not matched to a gene: 5. The CDR3 reads CASSLDSGLAGGEQFF. DNA of the CDR3: TGTGCCAGCAGCTTAGATTCTGGACTAGCGGGAGGGGAGCAGTTCTTC. Full variable domain (outside the CDR3, taken from reference TRBV7-8 and TRBJ2-1): GAGVSQSPRYKVAKRGQDVALRCDPISGHVSLFWYQQALGQGPEFLTYFQNEAQLDKSGLPSDRFFAERPEGSVSTLKIQRTQQEDSAVYLCASSLDSGLAGGEQFFGPGTRLTVL.

The rearrangement links TRBV28 to TRBJ1-5; D is unresolved. The CDR3 is 14 residues long. The germline V gene encodes CDR1 MDHEN and CDR2 SYDVKM. The V end lost 6 bases, the J end lost 6 bases, and 15 bases lay between the germline ends. The CDR3 region has the DNA TGTGCCAGCAGACCCGTGCCTGATCTTCAGCCCCAGCATTTT. It translates to CASRPVPDLQPQHF.

The chain joins TRBV20-1 to TRBJ2-5, with 9 positions matching TRBD1. Germline V gives CDR1 DFQATT, CDR2 SNEGSKA (reference sequence). CDR3 length equals 13 residues. Trimming cost V 5 bases and J 5 bases; bases outside gene matches: 6. As DNA, the CDR3 is TGCAGTGCTGAAGACAGGGGGGAGGAGACCCAGTACTTC. Its protein product is CSAEDRGEETQYF.

About this clonotype itself: A much larger clone is a single base away; this may be a read error. V is TRBV6-5 and J is TRBJ2-7, with 8 bases that match TRBD2. CDR3 length: 14 amino acids. J gave up 2 bases and V 8 bases, and 8 bases lay outside the gene matches. Germline values: CDR1 MNHEY, CDR2 SVGAGI. This CDR3 is CASAPTGLAYEQYF. CDR3 nucleotides: TGTGCCAGCGCCCCAACGGGACTAGCCTACGAGCAGTACTTC.

This clonotype has more than one count but fewer than ten. V is TRBV20-1 and J is TRBJ1-6, with D uncertain. The V and J ends lost 6 bases and 8 bases respectively, with 14 bases between them. This CDR3 contains 13 residues. The germline gives CDR1 DFQATT, CDR2 SNEGSKA (reference sequence). CDR3 coding DNA: TGCAGTGCGACCACACATCGGGATTCACCCCTCCACTTT. Translating it yields CSATTHRDSPLHF.

V usage is TRBV12-3 or TRBV12-4 and J usage is TRBJ1-5; 9 positions match TRBD1. This CDR3 comprises 15 residues. With 2 bases clipped from V and 6 bases from J, the junction kept 5 bases outside the gene matches. The CDR3 here is CASSLTGGAVQPQHF. DNA of the CDR3: TGTGCCAGCAGTTTAACAGGGGGCGCGGTTCAGCCCCAGCATTTT.

This clonotype showed up many times. The chain is built from TRBV6-6 and TRBJ1-2; perhaps TRBD1 as D (6 bases). Per the germline V gene, CDR1 is MNHNY and CDR2 is SVGAGI (reference sequence). Trimming cost V 6 bases and J 3 bases, with 8 bases left between them. The CDR3 has 12 residues. The CDR3 sequence is CASRGADYGYTF. CDR3 DNA: TGTGCCAGCAGGGGGGCTGACTATGGCTACACCTTC.

There are a few counts of this clonotype. Sequence at one end of the junction differs from germline and may be a read error. J is TRBJ2-7 and V is TRBV27; TRBD2 aligns across 9 bases. Germline-derived CDR1 and CDR2 are MNHEY and SMNVEV (reference sequence). This CDR3 has 15 amino acids. In nucleotides, the CDR3 is TGTGCCAGCAGCAACTCCCCTAGCGGGGCCTATGAGCAGTACTTC. As protein: CASSNSPSGAYEQYF.

Only a few counts were recorded for this clonotype. The V and J genes are TRBV5-1 and TRBJ2-7; D is possibly TRBD2 (7 bases). Looked up from germline, CDR1 is SGHRS and CDR2 is YFSETQ. This CDR3 spans 14 amino acids. The V gene lost 4 bases and the J gene lost 3 bases, with 14 bases spanning the gap. This chain's CDR3 is CASSPGEGVYEQYF. The DNA for the CDR3 is TGCGCCAGCAGCCCTGGGGAGGGGGTCTACGAGCAGTACTTC.

This clonotype was picked up a small number of times. V gene TRBV10-2 combines with J gene TRBJ2-7; 7 bases map to TRBD1. The CDR3 spans 12 residues. The V gene's germline CDR1 is WSHSY and CDR2 SAAADI. The V and J ends lost 5 bases and 6 bases, in that order; junction bases with no gene match: 4. CDR3 loop: CASSTGVAEQYF. The CDR3 nucleotides read TGCGCCAGCAGTACAGGGGTAGCCGAGCAGTACTTC.

This clonotype was recorded at least ten times. The V call is TRBV20-1, the J call TRBJ2-1; the D gene is possibly TRBD2 (5 bases). The V and J ends lost 1 base and 9 bases respectively, with 13 bases between them. The CDR3 has 13 amino acids. Germline loops: CDR1 DFQATT, CDR2 SNEGSKA (reference sequence). The CDR3: CSARGALAIEQFF. CDR3 nucleotides: TGCAGTGCTAGAGGAGCATTAGCGATTGAGCAGTTCTTC.

The DNA of the CDR3 is TGCAGCGTTGTGTTTACGGGAGGTTCCTACAATGAGCAGTTCTTC. It yields the protein CSVVFTGGSYNEQFF. The chain links TRBV29-1 to TRBJ2-1, with 7 bases fitting TRBD2. Trimming took 4 bases from V and 1 from J; bases not matched to a gene: 7. Germline V gene data show CDR1 as SQVTM and CDR2 as ANQGSEA. The CDR3 is made up of 15 amino acids.

The chain has TRBV10-3 and TRBJ2-5, with D perhaps TRBD2 (6 bases). The CDR3 sequence is 15 residues long. Germline V gene sequence: CDR1 ENHRY, CDR2 SYGVKD. V was trimmed by 4 bases and J by 3 bases, leaving 15 bases between them. As DNA, the CDR3 is TGTGCCATCAGTGGGGGGGACGGGACGGAAGAGACCCAGTACTTC. It yields the protein CAISGGDGTEETQYF.

A word on this clonotype: The junction shows a germline mismatch at one end, possibly a read error. The J gene is TRBJ2-2, the V gene TRBV12-3 or TRBV12-4, with D possibly being TRBD2 (5 bases). CDR3 length equals 15 residues. DNA of the CDR3: TGTGCCAGCAGCCCCGACCAACCGGGATTCGGGGAGCTGTTCTTT. It is translated as CASSPDQPGFGELFF.

The chain employs TRBV4-2 and TRBJ2-1, with 9 bases identical to TRBD2. V trimming: 1 base; J trimming: 10 bases; junction bases outside the gene matches: 14. CDR3 length: 17 amino acids. The germline V gene encodes CDR1 LGHNA and CDR2 YNFKEQ. Written as DNA, the CDR3 is TGTGCCAGCAGCCAAGGTACATCGGCGGGGGGGTTCTACGAGCAGTTCTTC. The encoded protein is CASSQGTSAGGFYEQFF.

The rearrangement joins TRBV5-4 to TRBJ1-5; D is uncertain. The CDR3 consists of 15 residues. With 0 bases removed from V and 3 bases from J, the gap between germline ends came to 10 bases. Germline lookup yields CDR1 SGHNT and CDR2 YYREEE (reference sequence). DNA for the CDR3: TGTGCCAGCAGCTTGGATCTTTCAAACAATCAGCCCCAGCATTTT. Translation: CASSLDLSNNQPQHF.